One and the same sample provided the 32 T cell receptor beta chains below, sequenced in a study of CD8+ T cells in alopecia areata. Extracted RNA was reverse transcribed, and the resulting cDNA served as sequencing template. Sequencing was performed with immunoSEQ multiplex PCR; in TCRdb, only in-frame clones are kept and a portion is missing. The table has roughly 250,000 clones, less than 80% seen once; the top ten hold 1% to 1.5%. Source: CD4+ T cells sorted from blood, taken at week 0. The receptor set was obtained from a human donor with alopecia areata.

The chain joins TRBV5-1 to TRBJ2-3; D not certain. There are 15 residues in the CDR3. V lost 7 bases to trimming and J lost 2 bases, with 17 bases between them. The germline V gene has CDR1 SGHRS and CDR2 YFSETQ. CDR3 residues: CASAATTTYTDTQYF. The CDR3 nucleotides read TGCGCCAGCGCGGCTACTACGACGTACACAGATACGCAGTATTTT.

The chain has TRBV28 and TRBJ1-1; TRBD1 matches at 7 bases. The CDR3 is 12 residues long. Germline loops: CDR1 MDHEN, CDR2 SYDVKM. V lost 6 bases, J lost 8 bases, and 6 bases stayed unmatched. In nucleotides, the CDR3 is TGTGCCAGCAGCCGAAGACAGGGAGAAGCTTTCTTT. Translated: CASSRRQGEAFF.

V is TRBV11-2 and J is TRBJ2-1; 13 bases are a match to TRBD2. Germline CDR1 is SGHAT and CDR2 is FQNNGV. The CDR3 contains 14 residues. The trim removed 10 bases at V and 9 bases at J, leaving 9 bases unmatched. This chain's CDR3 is CATVTSGGSGEQFF. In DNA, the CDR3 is TGTGCCACCGTGACTAGCGGGGGGAGCGGTGAGCAGTTCTTC.

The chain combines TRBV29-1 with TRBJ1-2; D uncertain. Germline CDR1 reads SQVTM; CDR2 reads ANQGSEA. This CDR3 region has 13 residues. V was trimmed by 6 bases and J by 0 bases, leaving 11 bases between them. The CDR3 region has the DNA TGCAGCGTCCTCCGGGGAGCTAACTATGGCTACACCTTC. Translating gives CSVLRGANYGYTF. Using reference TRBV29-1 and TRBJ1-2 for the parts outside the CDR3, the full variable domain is SAVISQKPSRDICQRGTSLTIQCQVDSQVTMMFWYRQQPGQSLTLIATANQGSEATYESGFVIDKFPISRPNLTFSTLTVSNMSPEDSSIYLCSVLRGANYGYTFGSGTRLTVV.

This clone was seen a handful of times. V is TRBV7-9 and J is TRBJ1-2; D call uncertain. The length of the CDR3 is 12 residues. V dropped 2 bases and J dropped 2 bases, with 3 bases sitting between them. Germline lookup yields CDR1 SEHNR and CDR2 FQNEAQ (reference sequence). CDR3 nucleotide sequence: TGTGCCAGCAGCTTAATGAACTATGGCTACACCTTC. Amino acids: CASSLMNYGYTF. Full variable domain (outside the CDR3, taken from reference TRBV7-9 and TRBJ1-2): DTGVSQNPRHKITKRGQNVTFRCDPISEHNRLYWYRQTLGQGPEFLTYFQNEAQLEKSRLLSDRFSAERPKGSFSTLEIQRTEQGDSAMYLCASSLMNYGYTFGSGTRLTVV.

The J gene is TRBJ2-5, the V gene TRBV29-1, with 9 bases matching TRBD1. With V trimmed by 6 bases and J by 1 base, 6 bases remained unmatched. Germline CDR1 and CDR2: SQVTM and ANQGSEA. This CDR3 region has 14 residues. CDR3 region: CSVSGTGSQETQYF. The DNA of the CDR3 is TGCAGCGTGTCCGGGACAGGGTCCCAAGAGACCCAGTACTTC.

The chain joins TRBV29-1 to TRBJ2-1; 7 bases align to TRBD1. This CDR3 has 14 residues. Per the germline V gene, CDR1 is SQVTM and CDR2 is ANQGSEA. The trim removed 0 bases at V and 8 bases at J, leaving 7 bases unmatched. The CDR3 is CSVEDSYRGDEQFF. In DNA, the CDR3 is TGCAGCGTTGAAGATTCCTACAGGGGAGATGAGCAGTTCTTC.

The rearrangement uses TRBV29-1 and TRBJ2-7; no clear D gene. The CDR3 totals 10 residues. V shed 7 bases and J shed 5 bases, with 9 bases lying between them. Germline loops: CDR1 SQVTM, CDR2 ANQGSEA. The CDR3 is CSARNNEQYF. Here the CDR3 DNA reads TGCAGCGCCCGTAACAACGAGCAGTACTTC.

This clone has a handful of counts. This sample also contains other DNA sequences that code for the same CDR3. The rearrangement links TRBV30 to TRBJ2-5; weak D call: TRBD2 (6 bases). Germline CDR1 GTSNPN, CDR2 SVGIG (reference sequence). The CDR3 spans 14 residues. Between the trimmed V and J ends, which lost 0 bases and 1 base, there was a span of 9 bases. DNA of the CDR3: TGTGCCTGGAGTGTAACCGGGGGCCAAGAGACCCAGTACTTC. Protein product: CAWSVTGGQETQYF.

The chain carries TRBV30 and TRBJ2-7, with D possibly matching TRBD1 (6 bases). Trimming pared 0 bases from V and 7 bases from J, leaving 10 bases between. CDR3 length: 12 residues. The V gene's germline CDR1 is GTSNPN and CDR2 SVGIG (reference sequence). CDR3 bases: TGTGCCTGGAGTGTATTGGACAGTGAGCAGTACTTC. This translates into CAWSVLDSEQYF.

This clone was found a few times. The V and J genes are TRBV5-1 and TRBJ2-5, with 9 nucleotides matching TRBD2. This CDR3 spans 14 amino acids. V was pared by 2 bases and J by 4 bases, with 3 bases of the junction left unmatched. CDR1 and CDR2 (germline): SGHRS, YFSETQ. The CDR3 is CASSLKLAGETQYF. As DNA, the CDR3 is TGCGCCAGCAGCTTAAAACTAGCGGGAGAGACCCAGTACTTC.

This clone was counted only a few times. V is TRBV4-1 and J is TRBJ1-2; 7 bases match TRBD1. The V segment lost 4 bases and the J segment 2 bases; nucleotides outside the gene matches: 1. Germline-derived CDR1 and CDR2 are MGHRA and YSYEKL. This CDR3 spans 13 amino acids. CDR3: CASSRGQNYGYTF. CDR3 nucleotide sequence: TGCGCCAGCAGCCGGGGACAGAACTATGGCTACACCTTC.

CDR3 residues: CASSQGHTSASGTQYF. CDR3 nucleotide sequence: TGCGCCAGCAGCCAAGGCCACACCTCCGCCTCTGGGACCCAGTACTTC. The rearrangement links TRBV4-3 to TRBJ2-5; D gene ambiguous. The CDR3 runs to 16 residues. CDR1 and CDR2 (germline): LGHNA, YSLEER. Trimming cost V 1 base and J 7 bases, with 19 bases left between them.

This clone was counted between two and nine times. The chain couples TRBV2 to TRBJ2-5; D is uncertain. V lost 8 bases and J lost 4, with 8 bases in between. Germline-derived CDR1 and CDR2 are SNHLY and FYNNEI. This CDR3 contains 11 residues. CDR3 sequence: CASERAETQYF. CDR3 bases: TGTGCCAGCGAACGGGCAGAGACCCAGTACTTC.

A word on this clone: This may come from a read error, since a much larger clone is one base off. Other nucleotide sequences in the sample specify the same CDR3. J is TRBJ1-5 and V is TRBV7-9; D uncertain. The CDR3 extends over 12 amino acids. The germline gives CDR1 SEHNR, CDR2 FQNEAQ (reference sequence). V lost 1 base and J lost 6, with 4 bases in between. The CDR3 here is CASSLGGQPQHF. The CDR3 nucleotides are TGTGCCAGCAGCTTAGGGGGTCAGCCCCAGCATTTT.

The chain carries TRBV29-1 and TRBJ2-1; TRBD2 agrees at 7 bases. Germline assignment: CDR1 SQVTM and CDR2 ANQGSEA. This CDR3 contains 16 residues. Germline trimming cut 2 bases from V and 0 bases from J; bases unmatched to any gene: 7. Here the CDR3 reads CSVERGEGSSYNEQFF. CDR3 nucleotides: TGCAGCGTTGAACGGGGGGAAGGGAGCTCCTACAATGAGCAGTTCTTC.

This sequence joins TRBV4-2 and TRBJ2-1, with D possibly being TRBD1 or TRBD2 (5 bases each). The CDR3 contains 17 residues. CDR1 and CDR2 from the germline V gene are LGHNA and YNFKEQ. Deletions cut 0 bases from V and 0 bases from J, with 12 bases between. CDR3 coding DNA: TGTGCCAGCAGCCAAGAACGGGGCGCTAGCTCCTACAATGAGCAGTTCTTC. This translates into CASSQERGASSYNEQFF.

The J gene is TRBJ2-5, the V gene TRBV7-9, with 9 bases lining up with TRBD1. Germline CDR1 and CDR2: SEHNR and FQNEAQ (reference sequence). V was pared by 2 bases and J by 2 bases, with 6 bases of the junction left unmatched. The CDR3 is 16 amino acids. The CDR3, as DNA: TGTGCCAGCAGCTTACCCCTCGACAGGGGGCAAGAGACCCAGTACTTC. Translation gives CASSLPLDRGQETQYF.

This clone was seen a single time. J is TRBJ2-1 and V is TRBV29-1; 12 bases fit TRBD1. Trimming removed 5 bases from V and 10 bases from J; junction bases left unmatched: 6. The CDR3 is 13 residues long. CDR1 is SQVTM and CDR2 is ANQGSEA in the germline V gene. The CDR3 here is CSVWGQGAGEQFF. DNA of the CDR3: TGCAGCGTTTGGGGACAGGGGGCAGGGGAGCAGTTCTTC.

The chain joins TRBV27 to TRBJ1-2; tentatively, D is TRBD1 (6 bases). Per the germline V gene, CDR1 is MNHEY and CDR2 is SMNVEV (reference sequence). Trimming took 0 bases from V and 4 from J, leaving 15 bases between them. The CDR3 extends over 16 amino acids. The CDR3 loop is CASSLSGGAGAYGYTF. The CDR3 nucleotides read TGTGCCAGCAGTTTATCGGGTGGGGCAGGGGCCTATGGCTACACCTTC.

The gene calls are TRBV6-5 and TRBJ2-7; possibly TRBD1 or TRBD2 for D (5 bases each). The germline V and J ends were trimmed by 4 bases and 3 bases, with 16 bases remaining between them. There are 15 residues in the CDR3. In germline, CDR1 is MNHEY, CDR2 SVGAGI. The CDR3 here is CASSSGSGTFYEQYF. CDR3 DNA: TGTGCCAGCAGTTCCGGTTCGGGGACCTTCTACGAGCAGTACTTC.

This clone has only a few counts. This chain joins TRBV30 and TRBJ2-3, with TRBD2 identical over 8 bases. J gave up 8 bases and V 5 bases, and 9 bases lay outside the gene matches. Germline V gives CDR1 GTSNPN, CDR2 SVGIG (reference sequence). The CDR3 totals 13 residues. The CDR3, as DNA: TGTGCCTGGGAGAGCGGGGGCCCCACTACGCAGTATTTT. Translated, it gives CAWESGGPTTQYF.

As DNA, the CDR3 is TGTGCCAGCAGCGGACCAGGCTACGAGCAGTACTTC. Translation: CASSGPGYEQYF. The genes are TRBV9 and TRBJ2-7, with D unclear. The ends were cut back, 3 bases at V and 3 bases at J, with 7 bases in the middle. Per germline, CDR1 SGDLS and CDR2 YYNGEE. The CDR3 covers 12 residues.

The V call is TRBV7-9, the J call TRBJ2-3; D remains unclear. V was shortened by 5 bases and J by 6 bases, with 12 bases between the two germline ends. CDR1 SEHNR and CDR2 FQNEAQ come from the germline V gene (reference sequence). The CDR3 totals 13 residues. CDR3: CASSNRARDTQYF. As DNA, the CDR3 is TGTGCCAGCAGCAATAGGGCCAGGGATACGCAGTATTTT.

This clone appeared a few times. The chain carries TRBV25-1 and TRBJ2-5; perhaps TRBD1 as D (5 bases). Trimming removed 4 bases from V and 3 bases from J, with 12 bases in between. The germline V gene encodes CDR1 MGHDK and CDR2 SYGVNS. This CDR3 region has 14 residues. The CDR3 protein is CASSVSKGKETQYF. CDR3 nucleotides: TGTGCCAGCAGTGTTTCAAAGGGGAAAGAGACCCAGTACTTC.

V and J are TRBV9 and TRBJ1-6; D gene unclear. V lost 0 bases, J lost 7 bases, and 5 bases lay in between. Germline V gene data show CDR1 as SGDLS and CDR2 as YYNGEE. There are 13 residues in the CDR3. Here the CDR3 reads CASSVVINSPLHF. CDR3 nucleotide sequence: TGTGCCAGCAGCGTAGTGATAAATTCACCCCTCCACTTT.

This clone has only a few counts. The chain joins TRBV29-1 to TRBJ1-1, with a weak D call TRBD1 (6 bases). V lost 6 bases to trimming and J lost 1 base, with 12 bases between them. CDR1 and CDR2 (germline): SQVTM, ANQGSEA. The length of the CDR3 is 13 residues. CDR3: CSVAWGANTEAFF. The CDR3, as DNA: TGCAGCGTCGCCTGGGGGGCGAACACTGAAGCTTTCTTT.

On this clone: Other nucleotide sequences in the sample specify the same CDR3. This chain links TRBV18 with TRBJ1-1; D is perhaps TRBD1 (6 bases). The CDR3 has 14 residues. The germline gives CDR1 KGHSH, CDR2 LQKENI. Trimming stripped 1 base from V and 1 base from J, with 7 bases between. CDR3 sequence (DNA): TGTGCCAGCTCACCACAGACAGGGAACACTGAAGCTTTCTTT. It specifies CASSPQTGNTEAFF.

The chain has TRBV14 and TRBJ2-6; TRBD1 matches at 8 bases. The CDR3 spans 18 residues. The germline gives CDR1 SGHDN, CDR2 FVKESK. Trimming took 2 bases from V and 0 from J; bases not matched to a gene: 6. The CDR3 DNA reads TGTGCCAGCAGCCAATTAACAGGGGGTTACTCTGGGGCCAACGTCCTGACTTTC. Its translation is CASSQLTGGYSGANVLTF.

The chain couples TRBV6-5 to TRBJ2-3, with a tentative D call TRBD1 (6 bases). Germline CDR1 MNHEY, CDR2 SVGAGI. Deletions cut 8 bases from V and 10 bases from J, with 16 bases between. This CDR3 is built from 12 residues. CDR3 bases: TGTGCCAGCGGCCACAGGGAAGGGGCGCAGTATTTT. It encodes CASGHREGAQYF.

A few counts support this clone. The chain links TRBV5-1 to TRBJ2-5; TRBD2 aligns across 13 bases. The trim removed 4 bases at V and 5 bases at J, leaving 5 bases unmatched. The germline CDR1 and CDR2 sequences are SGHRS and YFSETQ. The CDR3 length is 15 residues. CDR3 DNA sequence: TGCGCCAGCAGCGGAGGGACTAGCGGGACGGAGACCCAGTACTTC. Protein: CASSGGTSGTETQYF.

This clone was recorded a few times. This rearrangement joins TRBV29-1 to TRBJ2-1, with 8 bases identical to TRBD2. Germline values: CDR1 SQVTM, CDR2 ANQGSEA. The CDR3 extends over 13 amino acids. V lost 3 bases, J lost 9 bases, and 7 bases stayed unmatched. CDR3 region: CSVEGRLAGEQFF. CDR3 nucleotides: TGCAGCGTTGAGGGTCGGCTAGCGGGTGAGCAGTTCTTC.